The TCR beta chain described here comes from a study of blood T cell repertoires in COVID-19. On the study more broadly: Samples of COVID-19 (acute and convalescent) were obtained from the United States, Italy and Spain.

The germline V gene encodes CDR1 GTSNPN and CDR2 SVGIG (reference sequence). V lost 0 bases, J lost 3 bases, and 6 bases stayed unmatched. The CDR3 has 15 amino acids. The authors' processing: Estimation of nucleated cell counts was performed using reference gene primer amplification. The protocol was immunoSEQ multiplex PCR, while the TCRdb copy is restricted to in-frame clones and leaves out a portion. V, J and clone size are taken as reported in that table, and D and trimming were inferred from the DNA itself. This table holds 250,000 to 350,000 clones, around 89% found once. V and J are TRBV30 and TRBJ2-7; TRBD2 agrees at 9 bases. What was sequenced was peripheral blood. This TCR derives from a man aged 30-40 years with acute or convalescent COVID-19. The CDR3 DNA reads TGTGCCTGGAGTGTCCCCGGGACTAGCCTCTACGAGCAGTACTTC. Its protein product is CAWSVPGTSLYEQYF. Variable domain in full (rest from reference TRBV30 and TRBJ2-7): SQTIHQWPATLVQPVGSPLSLECTVEGTSNPNLYWYRQAAGRGLQLLFYSVGIGQISSEVPQNLSASRPQDRQFILSSKKLLLSDSGFYLCAWSVPGTSLYEQYFGPGTRLTVT.